These 19 T cell receptor beta chains originate from one sample sequenced in a study of blood T cell repertoires in COVID-19. The data were produced by immunoSEQ multiplex PCR, yet TCRdb's version contains in-frame clones alone and is incomplete. The table shows 250,000 to 350,000 clones, with approximately 86% occurring only once. The source material was peripheral blood. The receptor source for this set is a woman aged 25 to 45 who had recovered from COVID-19.

CDR3 nucleotides: TGTGCCAGTAGTTCGCAGGGGGTTCTTAATGAAAAACTGTTTTTT. Its translation is CASSSQGVLNEKLFF. The J gene is TRBJ1-4, the V gene TRBV19; 7 bases are shared with TRBD1. After removal of 5 bases from V and 4 bases from J, the junction contained 7 bases not matched to a gene. From germline, CDR1 is LNHDA and CDR2 SQIVND (reference sequence). The CDR3 consists of 15 residues.

This chain joins TRBV6-2 or TRBV6-3 and TRBJ2-1, with D perhaps matching TRBD2 (6 bases). Looked up from germline, CDR1 is MNHEY and CDR2 is SVGEGT. Trimming stripped 2 bases from V and 4 bases from J, with 18 bases between. CDR3 length: 17 residues. The CDR3 sequence: CASSYEAGKTDYNEQFF. The CDR3 nucleotides are TGTGCCAGCAGTTACGAGGCGGGGAAAACTGATTACAATGAGCAGTTCTTC.

The genes are TRBV10-1 and TRBJ2-7, with D perhaps matching TRBD1 (5 bases). CDR1 and CDR2 (germline): WNHNN, SYGVQD (reference sequence). Trimming took off 3 bases at V and 5 bases at J, with 8 bases between the two ends. The CDR3 totals 12 residues. The CDR3 protein is CASSDGRDEQYF. CDR3 in DNA: TGCGCCAGCAGTGACGGCAGGGACGAGCAGTACTTC.

V and J are TRBV4-1 and TRBJ2-7, with 8 bases fitting TRBD1. The V gene end was trimmed by 5 bases and the J gene end by 4 bases; junction bases not matched to a gene: 7. CDR1 is MGHRA and CDR2 is YSYEKL in the germline V gene. The CDR3 consists of 14 residues. In DNA, the CDR3 is TGCGCCAGCAGCGCCGGGACAGGAGGTTACGAGCAGTACTTC. It is translated as CASSAGTGGYEQYF.

The chain uses TRBV28 and TRBJ1-1, with D uncertain. Trimming pared 5 bases from V and 4 bases from J, leaving 23 bases between. Germline V gives CDR1 MDHEN, CDR2 SYDVKM. There are 17 residues in the CDR3. The CDR3 protein is CASSKLGPQLLATEAFF. The CDR3 DNA sequence: TGTGCCAGCAGTAAGCTTGGGCCCCAGCTATTGGCCACTGAAGCTTTCTTT.

This chain connects TRBV2 to TRBJ2-5; D perhaps matches TRBD1 (6 bases). The CDR3 runs to 16 residues. Trimming left V 7 bases short and J 7 bases short, with 25 bases between. Germline CDR1 SNHLY, CDR2 FYNNEI. CDR3 sequence (DNA): TGTGCCAGCAAGGCCCCCCGTGTAACAGGGCGAGTGACCCAGTACTTC. This codes for CASKAPRVTGRVTQYF.

The chain uses TRBV11-1 and TRBJ2-7, with a possible D match to TRBD2 (6 bases). Trimming cost V 5 bases and J 3 bases, with 17 bases left between them. The CDR3 spans 15 residues. Germline CDR1 reads SGHAT; CDR2 reads FQDESV (reference sequence). CDR3 residues: CASSPRERVVYEQYF. In DNA, the CDR3 is TGTGCCAGCAGCCCCAGGGAGCGGGTAGTCTACGAGCAGTACTTC.

The gene calls are TRBV3-1 (or the pseudogene TRBV3-2) and TRBJ1-2; TRBD1 matches at 8 bases. The CDR3 consists of 14 residues. Trimming cost V 2 bases and J 6 bases; bases outside gene matches: 5. Looked up from germline, CDR1 is LGHDT and CDR2 is YNNKEL (reference sequence). CDR3 DNA: TGTGCCAGCAGCCAATCTCGCAGGGGGCATGGCTACACCTTC. It specifies CASSQSRRGHGYTF.

The V call is TRBV6-4, the J call TRBJ2-3; D is unresolved. Germline assignment: CDR1 MRHNA and CDR2 SNTAGT. Trimming took 4 bases from V and 0 from J, leaving 8 bases between them. The CDR3 length is 14 residues. The chain's CDR3 is CASSVEESTDTQYF. CDR3 in DNA: TGTGCCAGCAGTGTTGAGGAGAGCACAGATACGCAGTATTTT.

The chain carries TRBV19 and TRBJ1-1, with 8 bases identical to TRBD1. Germline CDR1 is LNHDA and CDR2 is SQIVND (reference sequence). This CDR3 region has 14 residues. The V and J ends lost 4 bases and 1 base, in that order; junction bases with no gene match: 2. CDR3 bases: TGTGCCAGTAGTAAGGGGACAGGGAACACTGAAGCTTTCTTT. It codes for CASSKGTGNTEAFF.

This CDR3 reads CASSWGTGVNEKLFF. The CDR3 DNA sequence: TGCGCCAGCAGCTGGGGGACAGGGGTTAATGAAAAACTGTTTTTT. J is TRBJ1-4 and V is TRBV5-1, with 10 bases matching TRBD1. Germline-derived CDR1 and CDR2 are SGHRS and YFSETQ. This CDR3 contains 15 residues. V shed 3 bases, J shed 4 bases, and the junction held 3 bases outside the gene matches.

This clone was observed a handful of times. The rearrangement uses TRBV5-6 and TRBJ1-2; 8 nucleotides match TRBD1. Germline CDR1 reads SGHDT; CDR2 reads YYEEEE. The CDR3 loop spans 14 amino acids. With 2 bases clipped from V and 5 bases from J, the junction kept 5 bases outside the gene matches. This chain's CDR3 is CASSFWGQEYGYTF. The CDR3 DNA follows: TGTGCCAGCAGCTTTTGGGGACAGGAGTATGGCTACACCTTC. The full variable domain, in which reference TRBV5-6 and TRBJ1-2 provide the parts outside the CDR3, is DAGVTQSPTHLIKTRGQQVTLRCSPKSGHDTVSWYQQALGQGPQFIFQYYEEEERQRGNFPDRFSGHQFPNYSSELNVNALLLGDSALYLCASSFWGQEYGYTFGSGTRLTVV.

The rearrangement joins TRBV18 to TRBJ2-3, with a tentative D call TRBD1 (6 bases). V lost 6 bases to trimming and J lost 2 bases, with 15 bases between them. Germline CDR1 and CDR2: KGHSH and LQKENI. The CDR3 extends over 15 amino acids. CDR3 sequence: CASSPGTTDTDTQYF. As DNA, the CDR3 is TGTGCCAGCTCCCCCGGGACAACAGACACAGATACGCAGTATTTT.

The gene calls are TRBV6-2 or TRBV6-3 and TRBJ2-1; no reliable D call. This CDR3 comprises 14 residues. V was cut by 3 bases and J by 2 bases, with 8 bases left in between. Germline-derived CDR1 and CDR2 are MNHEY and SVGEGT. The CDR3 here is CASSYPLAYNEQFF. The CDR3 DNA reads as TGTGCCAGCAGTTATCCGCTAGCCTACAATGAGCAGTTCTTC.

The V and J genes are TRBV6-1 and TRBJ1-2; 10 nucleotides align to TRBD1. Germline lookup yields CDR1 MNHNS and CDR2 SASEGT. The length of the CDR3 is 16 residues. V was pared by 0 bases and J by 7 bases, with 8 bases of the junction left unmatched. The CDR3 region has the DNA TGTGCCAGCAGTGAAGCGCTTCTTCGACAGGGGGCTGGCTACACCTTC. Translating it yields CASSEALLRQGAGYTF.

The chain uses TRBV5-1 and TRBJ1-3; 8 positions agree with TRBD1. V was clipped by 4 bases and J by 2 bases; unmatched bases: 2. Germline CDR1 SGHRS, CDR2 YFSETQ. This CDR3 has 14 amino acids. Written as DNA, the CDR3 is TGCGCCAGCAGCCCACAGGGGGCTGGAAACACCATATATTTT. Translating it yields CASSPQGAGNTIYF.

The J gene is TRBJ2-2, the V gene TRBV5-1, with TRBD2 matching over 12 bases. The CDR3 runs to 16 residues. Germline CDR1 reads SGHRS; CDR2 reads YFSETQ. The ends lost 4 bases at V and 2 bases at J; junction bases unmatched: 3. The CDR3 nucleotides read TGCGCCAGCAGCGAGGGACTAGCGGGTAACACCGGGGAGCTGTTTTTT. It codes for CASSEGLAGNTGELFF. The variable domain in full, completed from reference TRBV5-1 and TRBJ2-2, reads KAGVTQTPRYLIKTRGQQVTLSCSPISGHRSVSWYQQTPGQGLQFLFEYFSETQRNKGNFPGRFSGRQFSNSRSEMNVSTLELGDSALYLCASSEGLAGNTGELFFGEGSRLTVL.

The rearrangement links TRBV5-1 to TRBJ1-1; no firm D call. The CDR3 spans 12 residues. Germline V gene data show CDR1 as SGHRS and CDR2 as YFSETQ. V gave up 2 bases and J gave up 1 base, with 3 bases separating them. In nucleotides, the CDR3 is TGCGCCAGCAGCTTACAGAACACTGAAGCTTTCTTT. Translation gives CASSLQNTEAFF.

J is TRBJ2-3 and V is TRBV3-1 (or the pseudogene TRBV3-2); 8 nucleotides align to TRBD2. Unmatched junction bases numbered 10, after V lost 6 bases and J lost 2 bases. The CDR3 runs to 16 residues. Germline V gene lookup returns CDR1 LGHDT and CDR2 YNNKEL (reference sequence). CDR3 DNA: TGTGCCAGCAGACGAGGAACTAGCGGAACCACAGATACGCAGTATTTT. Translating it yields CASRRGTSGTTDTQYF.